This TCR beta chain came from a study of graft-versus-host responses after intestinal transplantation. Study context: The whole recipient group had anti-thymocyte globulin induction followed by tacrolimus and steroids for roughly three years.

TCRdb's table, derived via immunoSEQ multiplex PCR, lists solely in-frame clones and lacks some. Found here are fewer than 30,000 clones, 85% to 95% of them singletons; the top ten hold 0.72%. Study conclusions and caveats: Marrow from the recipient contained GvH clones, some of which had appeared first in ileum or blood. Allografts carried high graft-versus-host to host-versus-graft clonal ratios in patients having graft-donor T cell macrochimerism.

As to this clone: The antigen remains unidentified.

The clonotype was recovered from a human patient who received an intestinal transplant, so some T cells may come from the graft donor. The sample in question was PBMCs, obtained approximately ten weeks after intestinal transplant.

The CDR3: CSARSVYGYTF. The DNA for the CDR3 is TGCAGTGCTAGGAGCGTCTATGGCTACACCTTC. The chain links TRBV20-1 to TRBJ1-2; D is unclear. V was clipped by 3 bases and J by 4 bases, with 6 bases between them. CDR3 size: 11 residues. Germline CDR1 and CDR2: DFQATT and SNEGSKA (reference sequence).